Listed here are 28 T cell receptor beta chains from one sample, sequenced in a study of blood T cell repertoires in COVID-19. Sequencing used immunoSEQ multiplex PCR; TCRdb keeps in-frame clones, though not all of them. In the table there are some 80,000 clones, 75% to 85% of which are singletons. The sample comprised peripheral blood. The receptors shown here come from a man in his fifties with COVID-19, enrolled during active disease.

This chain uses TRBV5-8 with TRBJ2-1; 12 bases fit TRBD2. V dropped 4 bases and J dropped 1; count of bases not matched to a gene: 12. This CDR3 is 19 amino acids long. The germline V gene encodes CDR1 SGHTS and CDR2 YDEGEE. The CDR3 nucleotides are TGTGCCAGCAGCGACCTAGGACTAGCGGGGCTGACATCCTACAATGAGCAGTTCTTC. As protein: CASSDLGLAGLTSYNEQFF.

The chain employs TRBV7-3 and TRBJ2-5; TRBD2 is a possible D gene (6 bases). V was trimmed by 5 bases and J by 4 bases, leaving 14 bases between them. The CDR3 covers 14 residues. Looked up from germline, CDR1 is SGHTA and CDR2 is FQGTGA. CDR3 protein: CASSTGGGGETQYF. CDR3 bases: TGTGCCAGCAGCACCGGGGGAGGCGGAGAGACCCAGTACTTC.

This sequence joins TRBV5-4 and TRBJ2-1; 9 nucleotides line up with TRBD2. The CDR3 extends over 15 amino acids. The germline V gene has CDR1 SGHNT and CDR2 YYREEE (reference sequence). J lost 8 bases, V lost 4 bases, and 10 bases had no gene match. CDR3 sequence reads: CASSASGGRAYEQFF. The CDR3 region has the DNA TGTGCCAGCAGCGCTTCAGGCGGGAGGGCCTATGAGCAGTTCTTC.

V gene TRBV6-5 combines with J gene TRBJ1-3; 10 bases fit TRBD1. Germline CDR1 is MNHEY and CDR2 is SVGAGI. V lost 7 bases, J lost 4 bases, and 7 bases stayed unmatched. CDR3 size: 15 residues. DNA of the CDR3: TGTGCCAGCACCAAGGGACAGGGGTCCGGAAACACCATATATTTT. Its translation is CASTKGQGSGNTIYF.

V usage is TRBV25-1 and J usage is TRBJ2-5; 7 nucleotides match TRBD2. Germline V gives CDR1 MGHDK, CDR2 SYGVNS. The CDR3 totals 17 residues. Unmatched junction bases numbered 16, after V lost 4 bases and J lost 5 bases. The DNA of the CDR3 is TGTGCCAGCAGTGTGACTTTAGAGGGAGGGCCATGGGAGACCCAGTACTTC. Translating gives CASSVTLEGGPWETQYF. Filled out from reference TRBV25-1 and TRBJ2-5, the complete variable domain reads EADIYQTPRYLVIGTGKKITLECSQTMGHDKMYWYQQDPGMELHLIHYSYGVNSTEKGDLSSESTVSRIRTEHFPLTLESARPSHTSQYLCASSVTLEGGPWETQYFGPGTRLLVL.

V and J are TRBV7-9 and TRBJ2-5; 8 nucleotides align to TRBD1. The CDR3 contains 13 residues. V trimming: 8 bases; J trimming: 4 bases; junction bases outside the gene matches: 6. From germline, CDR1 is SEHNR and CDR2 FQNEAQ (reference sequence). CDR3 nucleotides: TGTGCCAGCCTGGACAGGGTGAGAGAGACCCAGTACTTC. Translating gives CASLDRVRETQYF.

The chain recombines TRBV9 with TRBJ2-1, with D tentatively TRBD2 (6 bases). V shed 3 bases and J shed 7 bases, with 11 bases lying between them. The CDR3 is made up of 13 amino acids. CDR1 SGDLS and CDR2 YYNGEE come from the germline V gene. Written as DNA, the CDR3 is TGTGCCAGCAGCGCCTCCCGGGGGAATGAGCAGTTCTTC. Translation: CASSASRGNEQFF.

The V call is TRBV6-6, the J call TRBJ2-2; 9 positions match TRBD1. Germline-derived CDR1 and CDR2 are MNHNY and SVGAGI (reference sequence). The CDR3 covers 14 residues. J was trimmed by 7 bases and V by 5 bases; bases with no gene match: 5. CDR3 DNA: TGTGCCAGCAGTCGACAGGGGGTTGGCGGGGAGCTGTTTTTT. Residues: CASSRQGVGGELFF.

The chain uses TRBV7-2 and TRBJ2-2, with D perhaps TRBD1 (5 bases). V was trimmed by 5 bases and J by 4 bases, leaving 14 bases between them. The CDR3 has 15 amino acids. Germline CDR1 reads SGHTA; CDR2 reads FQGNSA. The CDR3 loop reads CASSPHQGFTGELFF. For the CDR3, the DNA is TGTGCCAGCAGCCCACATCAGGGTTTCACCGGGGAGCTGTTTTTT.

The chain employs TRBV12-3 or TRBV12-4 and TRBJ1-1; D is ambiguous. The CDR3 is 13 amino acids. V was cut by 1 base and J by 1 base, with 4 bases left in between. Here the CDR3 reads CASSLGENTEAFF. The CDR3 DNA is TGTGCCAGCAGTTTAGGAGAGAACACTGAAGCTTTCTTT.

J is TRBJ2-7 and V is TRBV30; TRBD2 matches at 7 bases. Trimming removed 2 bases from V and 1 base from J; junction bases left unmatched: 14. This CDR3 is built from 17 residues. Germline V gene data show CDR1 as GTSNPN and CDR2 as SVGIG (reference sequence). The CDR3 sequence is CAWSTPLLAPNSYEQYF. As DNA, the CDR3 is TGTGCCTGGAGTACCCCCTTACTAGCGCCTAATTCCTACGAGCAGTACTTC.

This clone came up many times. This chain joins TRBV9 and TRBJ2-3; no clear D. Trimming cost V 2 bases and J 5 bases, with 12 bases left between them. The CDR3 contains 14 residues. The germline CDR1 and CDR2 sequences are SGDLS and YYNGEE. CDR3 in DNA: TGTGCCAGCAGCGTCACCGGTACGGGAGATACGCAGTATTTT. It encodes CASSVTGTGDTQYF.

The chain uses TRBV10-1 and TRBJ2-1; 12 bases match TRBD1. Trimming at V came to 4 bases and at J to 6 bases, leaving 4 bases not matched to a gene. Germline V lookup: CDR1 WNHNN, CDR2 SYGVQD (reference sequence). The CDR3 has 15 residues. CDR3 loop: CASSGGQGAPNEQFF. As DNA, the CDR3 is TGCGCCAGCAGTGGGGGACAGGGGGCGCCCAATGAGCAGTTCTTC.

The chain links TRBV7-9 to TRBJ2-1; D gene unclear. CDR3 length: 12 residues. Germline assignment: CDR1 SEHNR and CDR2 FQNEAQ (reference sequence). V was pared by 1 base and J by 9 bases, with 7 bases between. The CDR3 is CASSLVSREQFF. The CDR3, as DNA: TGTGCCAGCAGCTTAGTTTCTCGTGAGCAGTTCTTC.

V and J are TRBV28 and TRBJ2-5; D unresolved. Trimming removed 3 bases from V and 4 bases from J, with 9 bases in between. The V gene's germline CDR1 is MDHEN and CDR2 SYDVKM. The CDR3 is made up of 13 amino acids. This chain's CDR3 is CASSFSSPETQYF. In DNA form, the CDR3 reads TGTGCCAGCAGTTTTTCGTCCCCAGAGACCCAGTACTTC.

The chain is built from TRBV5-4 and TRBJ2-1; 8 nucleotides match TRBD1. This CDR3 is built from 13 residues. Germline CDR1 reads SGHNT; CDR2 reads YYREEE (reference sequence). The ends lost 3 bases at V and 10 bases at J; junction bases unmatched: 6. CDR3 amino acids: CASSSPSGGEQFF. In nucleotides, the CDR3 is TGTGCCAGCAGCTCGCCTTCAGGGGGCGAGCAGTTCTTC.

This chain joins TRBV2 and TRBJ1-5; D gene ambiguous. V lost 6 bases to trimming and J lost 0 bases, with 6 bases between them. CDR1 is SNHLY and CDR2 is FYNNEI in the germline V gene. CDR3 size: 13 residues. This CDR3 is CASRQRSNQPQHF. The CDR3 region has the DNA TGTGCCAGCAGGCAGCGTAGCAATCAGCCCCAGCATTTT.

The chain combines TRBV25-1 with TRBJ2-7; D not certain. The CDR3 runs 11 residues. Germline CDR1 MGHDK, CDR2 SYGVNS. The V end was cut by 3 bases, the J end by 3 bases, with 3 bases between. The CDR3 DNA reads as TGTGCCAGCAGTGACAGCTACGAGCAGTACTTC. Protein product: CASSDSYEQYF.

This chain connects TRBV7-9 to TRBJ2-1, with 13 bases identical to TRBD2. CDR3 length equals 17 residues. Germline V gene lookup returns CDR1 SEHNR and CDR2 FQNEAQ (reference sequence). V lost 5 bases, J lost 4 bases, and 8 bases stayed unmatched. CDR3 in amino acids: CASSGPTSGRPYNEQFF. CDR3 nucleotides: TGTGCCAGCAGCGGACCGACTAGCGGGAGGCCTTACAATGAGCAGTTCTTC.

DNA for the CDR3: TGTGCCAGCAGTTCGACAGGGTACAATGAAAAACTGTTTTTT. Its translation is CASSSTGYNEKLFF. The chain carries TRBV28 and TRBJ1-4, with 7 bases aligning to TRBD1. This CDR3 is built from 14 residues. Germline trimming cut 4 bases from V and 5 bases from J; bases unmatched to any gene: 4. CDR1 is MDHEN and CDR2 is SYDVKM in the germline V gene.

V usage is TRBV2 and J usage is TRBJ1-1; possible D gene TRBD1, 5 bases. V lost 1 base to trimming and J lost 8 bases, with 14 bases between them. Germline V CDR1 and CDR2: SNHLY, FYNNEI. The CDR3 loop spans 14 amino acids. CDR3 nucleotides: TGTGCCAGCAGTGAAGAACAAGGGGCGGCGGAAGCTTTCTTT. Protein product: CASSEEQGAAEAFF.

A single count supports this clone. The chain joins TRBV5-6 to TRBJ1-2; TRBD1 might be the D (5 bases). The CDR3 runs 14 residues. V was shortened by 5 bases and J by 2 bases, with 13 bases between the two germline ends. Germline lookup yields CDR1 SGHDT and CDR2 YYEEEE. The CDR3 DNA is TGTGCCAGCAGTTCGCCCAGGGAAAACTATGGCTACACCTTC. Translation: CASSSPRENYGYTF. The variable domain in full, with the rest retrieved from reference TRBV5-6 and TRBJ1-2, is DAGVTQSPTHLIKTRGQQVTLRCSPKSGHDTVSWYQQALGQGPQFIFQYYEEEERQRGNFPDRFSGHQFPNYSSELNVNALLLGDSALYLCASSSPRENYGYTFGSGTRLTVV.

V and J are TRBV19 and TRBJ1-4; D gene unclear. The CDR3 spans 17 residues. V was trimmed by 5 bases and J by 4 bases, leaving 20 bases between them. Germline V gives CDR1 LNHDA, CDR2 SQIVND (reference sequence). The CDR3 nucleotides are TGTGCCAGTAGTGCGTCGTCTACGGTCGCGAGTAATGAAAAACTGTTTTTT. Residues: CASSASSTVASNEKLFF.

This clone was recorded once. The rearrangement joins TRBV7-8 to TRBJ1-1; 8 nucleotides line up with TRBD1. The CDR3 extends over 14 amino acids. The germline V gene encodes CDR1 SGHVS and CDR2 FQNEAQ. V dropped 0 bases and J dropped 7; count of bases not matched to a gene: 4. CDR3 DNA sequence: TGTGCCAGCAGCTTAGCGGGGACAGGCATTGAAGCTTTCTTT. Protein sequence: CASSLAGTGIEAFF.

V usage is TRBV29-1 and J usage is TRBJ1-1; 7 nucleotides agree with TRBD1. The CDR3 loop spans 13 amino acids. The germline V gene encodes CDR1 SQVTM and CDR2 ANQGSEA. The V segment lost 6 bases and the J segment 0 bases; nucleotides outside the gene matches: 4. The CDR3 sequence is CSVGGQMNTEAFF. The CDR3 DNA follows: TGCAGCGTGGGGGGACAGATGAACACTGAAGCTTTCTTT.

The chain couples TRBV19 to TRBJ2-7; 12 nucleotides match TRBD2. In germline, CDR1 is LNHDA, CDR2 SQIVND (reference sequence). The CDR3 is 17 residues long. The V segment lost 2 bases and the J segment 2 bases; nucleotides outside the gene matches: 7. CDR3 bases: TGTGCCAGTAGTATAAGACTAGCGGGAGAGGCCCCCTACGAGCAGTACTTC. It codes for CASSIRLAGEAPYEQYF.

The chain employs TRBV5-6 and TRBJ1-1, with TRBD1 identical over 7 bases. V lost 5 bases, J lost 11 bases, and 9 bases stayed unmatched. The CDR3 consists of 12 residues. Per the germline V gene, CDR1 is SGHDT and CDR2 is YYEEEE. The CDR3 DNA reads as TGTGCCAGCAGTTTTGGACAGGAGGAGGCTTTCTTT. Translated, it gives CASSFGQEEAFF. Filled out from reference TRBV5-6 and TRBJ1-1, the complete variable domain reads DAGVTQSPTHLIKTRGQQVTLRCSPKSGHDTVSWYQQALGQGPQFIFQYYEEEERQRGNFPDRFSGHQFPNYSSELNVNALLLGDSALYLCASSFGQEEAFFGQGTRLTVV.

The chain couples TRBV10-3 to TRBJ2-1; 9 bases agree with TRBD1. The trim removed 3 bases at V and 14 bases at J, leaving 2 bases unmatched. CDR1 ENHRY and CDR2 SYGVKD come from the germline V gene. The CDR3 extends over 11 amino acids. The CDR3 DNA follows: TGTGCCATCAGTGAAGGGACAGGGAAGTTCTTC. This encodes CAISEGTGKFF.